The present T cell receptor beta chain was sequenced within a study of response to subunit inactivated influenza vaccine. Study-level points and caveats: The authors put forward the suggestion that each seasonal influenza vaccination may bring in only a limited number of new T cells.

In this sample, this clonotype turned up many times. The antigen is undetermined. MiXCR was run by TCRdb on the RT-PCR reads, yielding one entry per CDR3 protein. The sample lists under 550,000 distinct CDR3 sequences, 7.5% to 8.5% occurring once. In germline, CDR1 is DFQATT, CDR2 SNEGSKA (reference sequence). With 3 bases removed from V and 1 base from J, the gap between germline ends came to 6 bases. The CDR3 runs 12 residues. The source was PBMCs from blood, collected around 25 months after vaccination. The chain has TRBV20-1 and TRBJ1-1; D is ambiguous. The receptor was derived from a man in his fifties or sixties who received an inactivated influenza vaccine. The CDR3 protein is CSASGGNTEAFF. DNA of the CDR3: TGCAGTGCTAGTGGTGGGAACACTGAAGCTTTCTTT.